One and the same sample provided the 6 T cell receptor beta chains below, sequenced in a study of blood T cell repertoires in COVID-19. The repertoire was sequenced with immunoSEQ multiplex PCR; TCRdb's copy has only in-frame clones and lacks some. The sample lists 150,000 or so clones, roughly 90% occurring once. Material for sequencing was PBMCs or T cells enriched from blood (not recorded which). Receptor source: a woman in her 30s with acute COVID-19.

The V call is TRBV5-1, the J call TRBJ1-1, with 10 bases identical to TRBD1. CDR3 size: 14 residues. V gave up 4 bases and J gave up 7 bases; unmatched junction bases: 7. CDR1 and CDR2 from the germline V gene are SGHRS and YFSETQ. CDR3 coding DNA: TGCGCCAGCAGCGCGCAGACAGGGGGCAATGAAGCTTTCTTT. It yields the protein CASSAQTGGNEAFF.

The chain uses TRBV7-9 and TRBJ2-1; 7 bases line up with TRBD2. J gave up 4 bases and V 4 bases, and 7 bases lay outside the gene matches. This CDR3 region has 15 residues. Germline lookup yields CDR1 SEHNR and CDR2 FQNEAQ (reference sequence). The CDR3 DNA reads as TGTGCCAGCAGCTCTCTAGCGGATGTATACAATGAGCAGTTCTTC. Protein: CASSSLADVYNEQFF.

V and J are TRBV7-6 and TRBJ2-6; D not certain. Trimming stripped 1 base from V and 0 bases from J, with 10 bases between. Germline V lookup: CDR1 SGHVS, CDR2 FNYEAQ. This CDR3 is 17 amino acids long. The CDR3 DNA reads TGTGCCAGCAGCTTAGGACCGACGGGCTCTGGGGCCAACGTCCTGACTTTC. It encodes CASSLGPTGSGANVLTF.

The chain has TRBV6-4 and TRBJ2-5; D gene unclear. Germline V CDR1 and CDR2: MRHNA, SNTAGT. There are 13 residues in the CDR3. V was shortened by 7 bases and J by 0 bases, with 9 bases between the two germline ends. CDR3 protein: CASTLVYQETQYF. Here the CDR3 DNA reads TGTGCCAGCACCCTAGTATACCAAGAGACCCAGTACTTC.

CDR3 sequence reads: CASSWDRWTSPLHF. CDR3 sequence (DNA): TGTGCCAGCAGCTGGGACAGGTGGACTTCACCCCTCCACTTT. The V gene is TRBV5-4, the J gene TRBJ1-6, with 8 positions matching TRBD1. V dropped 3 bases and J dropped 9; count of bases not matched to a gene: 5. CDR3 length: 14 residues. Germline V gene lookup returns CDR1 SGHNT and CDR2 YYREEE (reference sequence).

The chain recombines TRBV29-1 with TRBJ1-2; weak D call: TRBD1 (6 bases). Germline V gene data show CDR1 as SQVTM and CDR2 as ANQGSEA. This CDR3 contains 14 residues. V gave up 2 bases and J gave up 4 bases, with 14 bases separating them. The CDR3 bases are TGCAGCGTTGAAACGCAAGGCAGGGGCTATGGCTACACCTTC. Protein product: CSVETQGRGYGYTF. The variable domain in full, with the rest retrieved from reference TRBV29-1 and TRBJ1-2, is SAVISQKPSRDICQRGTSLTIQCQVDSQVTMMFWYRQQPGQSLTLIATANQGSEATYESGFVIDKFPISRPNLTFSTLTVSNMSPEDSSIYLCSVETQGRGYGYTFGSGTRLTVV.